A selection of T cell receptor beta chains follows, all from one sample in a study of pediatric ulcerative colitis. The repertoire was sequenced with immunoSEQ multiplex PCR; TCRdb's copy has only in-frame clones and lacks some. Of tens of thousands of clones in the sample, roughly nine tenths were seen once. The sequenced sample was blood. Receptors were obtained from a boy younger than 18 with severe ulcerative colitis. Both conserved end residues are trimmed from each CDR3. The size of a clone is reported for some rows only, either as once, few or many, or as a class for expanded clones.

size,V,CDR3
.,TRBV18,ASSDLGNEQF
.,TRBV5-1,ASSQAVEYNEQF
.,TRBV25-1,ASSEYETVGTGAYEQY
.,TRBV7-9,ASSPVRGFNEQF
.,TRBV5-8,ASSRQTGPYEQY
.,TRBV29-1,SVKDRYSYEQY
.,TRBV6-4,ASSDRGSINEQY
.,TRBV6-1,ASSRDLNTGELF
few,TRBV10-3,AISGLGLAGGPDTQY
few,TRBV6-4,ASSPTWGNEQF
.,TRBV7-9,ASSREYGYT
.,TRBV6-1,ASSPSGPTDTQY
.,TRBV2,ASSDDRAAVYEQY
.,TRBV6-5,ASKRPGARYGYT
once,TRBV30,ACRTSGDVNEQF
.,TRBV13,ASSEGQGIREQF
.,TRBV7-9,ASGGDSLLNTEAF
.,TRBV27,ASSPSSDRGGGYT
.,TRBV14,ASSQGTGTIYGYT
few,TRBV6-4,ASSGTGGSGANVLT
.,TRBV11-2,ASSLSATGNTIY
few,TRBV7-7,ASSSRTGTGELF
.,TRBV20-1,SAAYNEQF
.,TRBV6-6,ASSQTGGREKLF
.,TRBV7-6,ASSRKGGYRGSYQDNEQF
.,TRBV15,ATSRDPLAGGTTDTQY
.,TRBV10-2,ASSGTSGRAETQY
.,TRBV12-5,ASGSGHTSGNTIY
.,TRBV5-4,ASSHRGQYEQF
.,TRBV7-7,ASSLWQRETQY
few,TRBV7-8,ASSFWPQH
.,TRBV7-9,ASSASASSYEQY
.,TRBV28,ASSGTGGAKPQH
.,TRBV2,ASSGGGGMWTLNYGYT
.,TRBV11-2,ASSIPWGATNEKLF
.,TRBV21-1,ASSNPLDHTDTQY
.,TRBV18,ASLSLNGMNTEAF
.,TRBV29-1,SVEGPGGPGEQY
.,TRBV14,ASSQVASDEAF
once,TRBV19,ASSIDLVAVMQGSGQETQY
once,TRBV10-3,AISESWANYGYT
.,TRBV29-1,SVPGGAGDTDTQY
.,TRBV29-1,SVELGGDRDSNQPQH
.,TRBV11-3,ASSLRSPIAGELF
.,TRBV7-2,ASSLGGLGTEAF
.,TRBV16,ASSQYQDTAYEQY
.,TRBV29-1,SVVVPGPNSYNEQF
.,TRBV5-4,ASSPTSGSETQY
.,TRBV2,ASSEGGTGKREAF
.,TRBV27,ASSFSGNRAYEQY
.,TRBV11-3,ASSLWVWASGFTYEQY
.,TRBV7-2,ASSRTDYSYNEQF
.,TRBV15,ATSIAGTDNEQF
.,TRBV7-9,ASSFIGLGLSNNEAF
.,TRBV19,ASSIGGQGAYEQY
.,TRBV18,ASSPAGDPTEAF
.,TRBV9,ASSLEGGGTDTQY